This T cell receptor beta chain was identified in a study of CD8+ T cells in alopecia areata. Overall study: Patients in the treated group were given tofacitinib by mouth, 5 to 10 mg twice a day.

The CDR3 sequence is 14 residues long. CDR1 and CDR2 (germline): SNHLY, FYNNEI. The V end was cut by 8 bases, the J end by 0 bases, with 10 bases between. Investigators isolated RNA and reverse transcribed it into cDNA to act as the sequencing template. Clones were read by immunoSEQ multiplex PCR, and TCRdb kept only the in-frame ones, dropping some. Of about 150,000 clones listed, around 87% are singletons. The origin of this receptor is a human donor with alopecia areata. The gene calls are TRBV2 and TRBJ2-2, with D possibly called TRBD1 or TRBD2 (5 bases each). The sequenced sample was CD8+ T cells sorted from blood, obtained at week 0. CDR3 DNA: TGTGCCAGCGAGGGGCAGACGAACACCGGGGAGCTGTTTTTT. Translation gives CASEGQTNTGELFF.